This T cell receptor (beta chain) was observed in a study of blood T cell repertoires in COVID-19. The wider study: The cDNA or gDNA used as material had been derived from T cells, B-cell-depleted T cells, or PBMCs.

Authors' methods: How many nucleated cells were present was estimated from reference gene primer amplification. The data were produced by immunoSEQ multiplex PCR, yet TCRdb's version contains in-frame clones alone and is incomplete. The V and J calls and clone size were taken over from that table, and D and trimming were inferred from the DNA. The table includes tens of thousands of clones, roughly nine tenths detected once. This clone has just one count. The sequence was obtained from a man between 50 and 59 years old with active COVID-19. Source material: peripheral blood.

The CDR3 coding sequence is TGTGCCAGCAGTTACTCTATTCCTAGCGGGGGTCTCCGGGAGACCCAGTACTTC. Residues: CASSYSIPSGGLRETQYF. This sequence joins TRBV6-2 or TRBV6-3 and TRBJ2-5, with TRBD2 matching 10 bases. This CDR3 has 18 amino acids. J gave up 5 bases and V 0 bases, and 12 bases lay outside the gene matches. CDR1 is MNHEY, CDR2 SVGEGT, per germline.